The source of this TCR beta chain is a study of blood T cells in healthy people across ages. For the second PCR, which ran for about 7 to 12 cycles, a sample-barcoded 5' primer and a J-beta primer mix were used. Using its own MiXCR run on the 5' RACE reads, TCRdb lists one record per CDR3 protein. This table holds 800,000 to 950,000 distinct CDR3 sequences, 25% to 35% found once. Turning to this clonotype: This may stem from a read error, because a much larger clone lies one nucleotide away. Since no conserved phenylalanine or tryptophan closes the CDR3, a read error is the likely cause.

These same records also appear under a second study, on T cells of mothers and their children.

Material: blood. This TCR came from a woman aged 40 to 49 in good health.

The CDR3 spells CASSVGSSTDTQYL. The DNA of the CDR3 is TGTGCCAGCAGCGTAGGCTCCAGCACAGATACGCAGTATTTG. This chain uses TRBV9 with TRBJ2-3; D not resolved. Between the trimmed V and J ends, which lost 0 bases and 0 bases, there was a span of 5 bases. Germline loops: CDR1 SGDLS, CDR2 YYNGEE. This CDR3 comprises 14 residues.